A selection of T cell receptor beta chains follows, all from one sample in a study of control samples from healthy donors and cancer patients. Method: immunoSEQ multiplex PCR; TCRdb's copy keeps in-frame clones and lacks some. Of 150,000 to 200,000 clones in the sample, over 85% were seen once. The sequenced sample consisted of blood. These receptors were obtained from a man younger than 45 in good health. Both conserved end residues are part of each CDR3. D genes are given only for firm matches. Rows give clone size only sometimes, using once, few, many, or a class for an expanded clone.

D: NA
J: TRBJ1-2
size: NA
V: TRBV20-1
DNA: TGCAGTGCTAGAGTGCGGGAGGGCTACACCTTC
CDR3: CSARVREGYTF

D: TRBD1
J: TRBJ1-6
size: NA
V: TRBV6-5
DNA: TGTGCCAGCACCCTGGCAGGGGGTAATTCACCCCTCCACTTT
CDR3: CASTLAGGNSPLHF

D: TRBD1
J: TRBJ1-5
size: NA
V: TRBV2
DNA: TGTGCCAGCAGTGGACAGGGGGGGATACAGCCCCAGCATTTT
CDR3: CASSGQGGIQPQHF

D: TRBD1
J: TRBJ2-7
size: NA
V: TRBV29-1
DNA: TGCAGCGTTGAAATACGGACAGGTCTGTACGAGCAGTACTTC
CDR3: CSVEIRTGLYEQYF

D: TRBD1
J: TRBJ2-4
size: NA
V: TRBV5-1
DNA: TGCGCCAGCCCTTCCCGGGACAGGGCCAAAAACATTCAGTACTTC
CDR3: CASPSRDRAKNIQYF

D: NA
J: TRBJ1-1
size: once
V: TRBV5-1
DNA: TGCGCCAGCAGCCCGGAGGAGGCGCGGAACACTGAAGCTTTCTTT
CDR3: CASSPEEARNTEAFF

D: NA
J: TRBJ1-5
size: NA
V: TRBV5-8
DNA: TGTGCCAGCAGAACGGCTGGCATGGATAGCAATCAGCCCCAGCATTTT
CDR3: CASRTAGMDSNQPQHF

D: NA
J: TRBJ1-5
size: NA
V: TRBV7-2
DNA: TGTGCCAGCAGCTTAGCCGACTACAATCAGCCCCAGCATTTT
CDR3: CASSLADYNQPQHF

D: NA
J: TRBJ1-2
size: NA
V: TRBV6-5
DNA: TGTGCCAGCAGTTACTCTCCGAACTATGGCTACACCTTC
CDR3: CASSYSPNYGYTF

D: NA
J: TRBJ2-1
size: NA
V: TRBV29-1
DNA: TGCAGCGTTGAAGGGGTTCAGGGGACCTTACTCTACAATGAGCAGTTCTTC
CDR3: CSVEGVQGTLLYNEQFF

D: NA
J: TRBJ2-4
size: NA
V: TRBV18
DNA: TGTGCCAGCTCCCCGGGGAGTCCCAAAAACATTCAGTACTTC
CDR3: CASSPGSPKNIQYF

D: TRBD2
J: TRBJ2-1
size: NA
V: TRBV6-6
DNA: TGTGCCAGCAGTTCGCTAGCGGGAGTTTTGAATGAGCAGTTCTTC
CDR3: CASSSLAGVLNEQFF

D: TRBD1
J: TRBJ2-1
size: NA
V: TRBV9
DNA: TGTGCCAGCAGAGGACCTGACAGGGTGAGGGACCAAGGGAGCTCCTACAATGAGCAGTTCTTC
CDR3: CASRGPDRVRDQGSSYNEQFF

D: NA
J: TRBJ1-1
size: NA
V: TRBV29-1
DNA: TGCAGCGTCACAAGGGGGGAAACTGAAGCTTTCTTT
CDR3: CSVTRGETEAFF

D: NA
J: TRBJ1-1
size: NA
V: TRBV5-1
DNA: TGCGCCAGCAGCATAGAGGGTTCTGCGAAGAGCACTGAAGCTTTCTTT
CDR3: CASSIEGSAKSTEAFF

D: NA
J: TRBJ2-1
size: few
V: TRBV7-9
DNA: TGTGCCAGCAGCTTAGTAGAGCAGTTCTTC
CDR3: CASSLVEQFF

D: TRBD1
J: TRBJ1-1
size: NA
V: TRBV7-9
DNA: TGTGCCAGCAGCATTCAGGGGGGGTACACTGAAGCTTTCTTT
CDR3: CASSIQGGYTEAFF

D: TRBD2
J: TRBJ2-5
size: once
V: TRBV24-1
DNA: TGTGCCACCAGTGAGGCCAGCGGGGGTGTGGAGACCCAGTACTTC
CDR3: CATSEASGGVETQYF

D: TRBD2
J: TRBJ2-7
size: once
V: TRBV7-3
DNA: TGTGCCAGCAGCATGGGACTAGTAAATTCAGTGCAGTACTTC
CDR3: CASSMGLVNSVQYF

D: NA
J: TRBJ1-2
size: NA
V: TRBV12-3/TRBV12-4
DNA: TGTGCCAGCACCCCGAGACCCAACTATGGCTACACCTTC
CDR3: CASTPRPNYGYTF

D: TRBD2
J: TRBJ2-5
size: NA
V: TRBV3-1/TRBV3-2
DNA: TGTGCCAGCAACTCTCTCGGACTAGCGGGTAAAGAAGAGACCCAGTACTTC
CDR3: CASNSLGLAGKEETQYF

D: NA
J: TRBJ1-1
size: NA
V: TRBV7-2
DNA: TGTGCCAGCAGCTTAGACATTTCGGTGGGGACTGAAGCTTTCTTT
CDR3: CASSLDISVGTEAFF

D: TRBD1
J: TRBJ1-2
size: NA
V: TRBV5-6
DNA: TGTGCCAGCAGCTCAAGGACAGGGACCCATGGCTACACCTTC
CDR3: CASSSRTGTHGYTF

D: NA
J: TRBJ1-5
size: NA
V: TRBV5-6
DNA: TGTGCCAGCAGCTTGGCGCAGGGAGGGAATCAGCCCCAGCATTTT
CDR3: CASSLAQGGNQPQHF

D: NA
J: TRBJ1-4
size: NA
V: TRBV6-2/TRBV6-3
DNA: TGTGCCAGCAGTTACCCCGGGGGCTTTTTGGAAAAACTGTTTTTT
CDR3: CASSYPGGFLEKLFF

D: NA
J: TRBJ1-5
size: NA
V: TRBV19
DNA: TGTGCCAGTATGGGGCAGAGCAATCAGCCCCAGCATTTT
CDR3: CASMGQSNQPQHF

D: NA
J: TRBJ2-2
size: NA
V: TRBV30
DNA: TGTGCCTGGAGTATGGCGGGTCTGCCCCTGAACACCGGGGAGCTGTTTTTT
CDR3: CAWSMAGLPLNTGELFF

D: NA
J: TRBJ2-7
size: once
V: TRBV2
DNA: TGTGCCAGCAGTGAAAAGGGCAGGGGGGGATCCTACGAGCAGTACTTC
CDR3: CASSEKGRGGSYEQYF

D: NA
J: TRBJ2-5
size: NA
V: TRBV7-3
DNA: TGTGCCAGCAGCTTAACGGTAGAAGAGACCCAGTACTTC
CDR3: CASSLTVEETQYF

D: TRBD2
J: TRBJ2-1
size: NA
V: TRBV7-8
DNA: TGTGCCAGCAGCTTAGAAAGCGGGAGGGGGGGTGAGCAGTTCTTC
CDR3: CASSLESGRGGEQFF

D: NA
J: TRBJ2-5
size: NA
V: TRBV3-1/TRBV3-2
DNA: TGTGCCAGCAGCCAATCAGGTAGAGGGATCTCCCAGTACTTC
CDR3: CASSQSGRGISQYF

D: NA
J: TRBJ1-5
size: NA
V: TRBV28
DNA: TGTGCCAGCAGCTCGGGGGACGACTATCAGCCCCAGCATTTT
CDR3: CASSSGDDYQPQHF

D: NA
J: TRBJ2-7
size: NA
V: TRBV28
DNA: TGTGCCAGCATACCGCCGGGACTTCCTTACGAGCAGTACTTC
CDR3: CASIPPGLPYEQYF

D: NA
J: TRBJ2-4
size: once
V: TRBV5-1
DNA: TGCGCCAGCAGCTTGGATGTCGATAGGGTTGGAAACATTCAGTACTTC
CDR3: CASSLDVDRVGNIQYF